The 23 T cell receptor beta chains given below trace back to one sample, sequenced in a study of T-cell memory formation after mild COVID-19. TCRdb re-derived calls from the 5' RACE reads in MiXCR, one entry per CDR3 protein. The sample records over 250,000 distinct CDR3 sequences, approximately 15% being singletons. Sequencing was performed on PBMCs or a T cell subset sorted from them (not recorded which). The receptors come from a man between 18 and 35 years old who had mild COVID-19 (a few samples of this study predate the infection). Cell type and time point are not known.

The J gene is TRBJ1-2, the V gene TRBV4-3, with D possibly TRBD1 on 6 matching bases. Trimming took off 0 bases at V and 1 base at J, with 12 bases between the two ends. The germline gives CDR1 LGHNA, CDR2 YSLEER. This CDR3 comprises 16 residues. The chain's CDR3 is CASSQDRDTLNYGYTF. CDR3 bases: TGCGCCAGCAGCCAAGACCGGGACACCCTTAACTATGGCTACACCTTC.

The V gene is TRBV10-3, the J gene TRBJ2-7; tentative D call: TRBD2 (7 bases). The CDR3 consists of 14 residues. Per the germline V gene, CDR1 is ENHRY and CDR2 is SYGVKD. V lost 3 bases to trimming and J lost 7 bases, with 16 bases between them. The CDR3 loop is CAISDPGGAGEQYV. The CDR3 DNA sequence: TGTGCCATCAGTGACCCGGGGGGCGCGGGGGAGCAGTACGTC.

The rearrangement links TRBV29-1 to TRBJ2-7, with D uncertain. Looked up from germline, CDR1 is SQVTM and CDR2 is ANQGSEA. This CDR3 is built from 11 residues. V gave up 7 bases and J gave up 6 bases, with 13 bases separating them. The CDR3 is CSALGVSEQYF. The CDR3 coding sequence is TGCAGCGCCCTTGGGGTGAGCGAGCAGTACTTC.

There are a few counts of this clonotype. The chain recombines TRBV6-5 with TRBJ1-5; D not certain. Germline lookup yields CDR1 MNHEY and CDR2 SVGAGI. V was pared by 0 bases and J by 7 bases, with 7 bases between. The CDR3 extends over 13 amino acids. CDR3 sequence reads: CASSYSKSQPQHF. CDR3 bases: TGTGCCAGCAGTTACTCGAAGAGCCAGCCCCAGCATTTT.

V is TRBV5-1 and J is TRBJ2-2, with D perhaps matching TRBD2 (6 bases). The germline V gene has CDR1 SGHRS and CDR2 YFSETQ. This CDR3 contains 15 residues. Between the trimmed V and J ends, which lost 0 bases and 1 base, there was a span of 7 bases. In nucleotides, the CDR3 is TGCGCCAGCAGCTTGGACGGGAGGAACACCGGGGAGCTGTTTTTT. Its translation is CASSLDGRNTGELFF.

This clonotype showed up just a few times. CDR3 DNA sequence: TGTGCCAGCAGCCCGGGACAGCCTAATGAAAAACTGTTTTTT. Protein: CASSPGQPNEKLFF. V gene TRBV12-3 or TRBV12-4 combines with J gene TRBJ1-4, with 7 positions matching TRBD1. V shed 6 bases and J 3 bases; nucleotides not matched to a gene: 4. CDR3 length: 14 amino acids.

The CDR3 DNA follows: TGCAGTGCTTTGGGGTCCGAGCAGTACTTC. It encodes CSALGSEQYF. The chain links TRBV20-1 to TRBJ2-7; no clear D gene. Germline V gene sequence: CDR1 DFQATT, CDR2 SNEGSKA (reference sequence). V lost 5 bases and J lost 6, with 8 bases in between. The CDR3 runs to 10 residues.

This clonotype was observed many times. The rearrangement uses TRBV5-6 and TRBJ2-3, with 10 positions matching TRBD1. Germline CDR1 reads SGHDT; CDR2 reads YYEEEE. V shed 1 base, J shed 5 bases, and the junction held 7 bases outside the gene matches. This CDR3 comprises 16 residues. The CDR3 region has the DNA TGTGCCAGCAGCTTGATTCCGGGACAGGGGAAAGATACGCAGTATTTT. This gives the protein CASSLIPGQGKDTQYF.

CDR3 region: CASNGSGDTQYF. Here the CDR3 DNA reads TGTGCCAGCAATGGGTCGGGAGATACGCAGTATTTT. The chain employs TRBV28 and TRBJ2-3, with no clear D. The V end was cut by 7 bases, the J end by 5 bases, with 10 bases between. Germline values: CDR1 MDHEN, CDR2 SYDVKM. CDR3 length equals 12 residues. The complete variable domain, with remaining parts taken from reference TRBV28 and TRBJ2-3, reads DVKVTQSSRYLVKRTGEKVFLECVQDMDHENMFWYRQDPGLGLRLIYFSYDVKMKEKGDIPEGYSVSREKKERFSLILESASTNQTSMYLCASNGSGDTQYFGPGTRLTVL.

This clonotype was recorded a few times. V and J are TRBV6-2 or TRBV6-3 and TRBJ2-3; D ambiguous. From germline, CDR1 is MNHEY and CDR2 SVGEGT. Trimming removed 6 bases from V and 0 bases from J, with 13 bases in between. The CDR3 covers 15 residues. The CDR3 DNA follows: TGTGCCAGCAGGGCCTTCATCACTAGCACAGATACGCAGTATTTT. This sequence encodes CASRAFITSTDTQYF.

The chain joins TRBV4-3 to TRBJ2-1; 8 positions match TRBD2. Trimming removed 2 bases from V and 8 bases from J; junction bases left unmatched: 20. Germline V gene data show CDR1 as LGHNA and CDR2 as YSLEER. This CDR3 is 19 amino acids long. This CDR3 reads CASSQISVRRGVYEDEQFF. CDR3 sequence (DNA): TGCGCCAGCAGCCAAATTTCCGTTCGGCGGGGGGTTTACGAAGATGAGCAGTTCTTC.

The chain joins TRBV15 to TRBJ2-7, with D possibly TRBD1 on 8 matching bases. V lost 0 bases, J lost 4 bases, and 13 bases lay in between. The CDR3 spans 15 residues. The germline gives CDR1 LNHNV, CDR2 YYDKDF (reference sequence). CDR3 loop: CATSREQGGSYEQYV. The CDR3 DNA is TGTGCCACCAGCAGAGAACAGGGGGGGTCTTACGAGCAGTACGTC.

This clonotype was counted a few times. CDR3 sequence: CASSRPGTSGGTGELFF. The CDR3 nucleotides are TGTGCCAGCAGTCGACCCGGGACTAGCGGGGGGACCGGGGAGCTGTTTTTT. The chain is built from TRBV7-2 and TRBJ2-2, with 15 bases matching TRBD2. Trimming took 6 bases from V and 5 from J; bases not matched to a gene: 7. The CDR3 totals 17 residues. Germline V gene lookup returns CDR1 SGHTA and CDR2 FQGNSA.

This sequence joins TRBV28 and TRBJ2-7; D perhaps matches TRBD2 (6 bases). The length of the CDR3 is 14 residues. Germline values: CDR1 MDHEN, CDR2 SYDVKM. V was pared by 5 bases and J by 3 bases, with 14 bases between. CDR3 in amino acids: CASSLFGGNYEQYV. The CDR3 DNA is TGTGCCAGCAGTCTCTTCGGGGGTAACTACGAGCAGTACGTC.

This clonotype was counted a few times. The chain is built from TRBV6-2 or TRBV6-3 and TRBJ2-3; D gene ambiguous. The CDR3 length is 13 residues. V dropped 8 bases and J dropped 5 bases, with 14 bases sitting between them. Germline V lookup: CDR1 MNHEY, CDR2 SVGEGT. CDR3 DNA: TGTGCCAGCGGGCACGGGTTGGAAGATACGCAGTATTTT. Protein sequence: CASGHGLEDTQYF.

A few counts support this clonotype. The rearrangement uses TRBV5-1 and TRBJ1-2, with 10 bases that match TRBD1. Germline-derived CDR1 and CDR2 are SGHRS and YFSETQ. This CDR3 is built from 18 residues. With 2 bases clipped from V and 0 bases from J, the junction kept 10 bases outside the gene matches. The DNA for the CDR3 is TGCGCCAGCAGCTTTTTGACTTTAGGGACAGGGGCTAACTATGGCTACACCTTC. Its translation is CASSFLTLGTGANYGYTF.

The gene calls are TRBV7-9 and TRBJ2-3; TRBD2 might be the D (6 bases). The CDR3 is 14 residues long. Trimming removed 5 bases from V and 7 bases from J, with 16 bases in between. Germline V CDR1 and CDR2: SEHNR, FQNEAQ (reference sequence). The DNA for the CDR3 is TGTGCCAGCAGCCCTGGGACTGCACCCTATACGCAGTATTTT. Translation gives CASSPGTAPYTQYF.

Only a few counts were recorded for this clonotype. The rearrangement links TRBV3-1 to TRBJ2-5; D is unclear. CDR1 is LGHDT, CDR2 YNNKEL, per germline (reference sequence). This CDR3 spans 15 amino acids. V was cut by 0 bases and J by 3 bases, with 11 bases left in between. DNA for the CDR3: TGTGCCAGCAGCCAAGAAGGTAAACCTGAAGAGACCCAGTACTTC. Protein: CASSQEGKPEETQYF.

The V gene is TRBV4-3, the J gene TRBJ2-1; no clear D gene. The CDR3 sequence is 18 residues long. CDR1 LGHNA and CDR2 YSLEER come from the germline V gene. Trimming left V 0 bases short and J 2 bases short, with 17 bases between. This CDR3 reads CASSQDRSWDPTYNEQFF. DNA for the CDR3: TGCGCCAGCAGCCAAGATAGGAGTTGGGATCCCACCTACAATGAGCAGTTCTTC.

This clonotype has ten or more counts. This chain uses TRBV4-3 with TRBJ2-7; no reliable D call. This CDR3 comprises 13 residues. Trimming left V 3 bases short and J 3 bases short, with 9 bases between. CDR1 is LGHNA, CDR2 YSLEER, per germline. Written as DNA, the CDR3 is TGCGCCAGCAGCCATGGCCGCGGCTACGAGCAGTACTTC. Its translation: CASSHGRGYEQYF.

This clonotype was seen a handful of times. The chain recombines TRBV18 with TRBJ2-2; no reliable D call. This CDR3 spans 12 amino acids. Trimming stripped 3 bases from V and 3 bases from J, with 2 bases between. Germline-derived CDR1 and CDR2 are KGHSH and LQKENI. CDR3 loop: CASSPDTGELFF. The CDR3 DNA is TGTGCCAGCTCACCGGACACCGGGGAGCTGTTTTTT.

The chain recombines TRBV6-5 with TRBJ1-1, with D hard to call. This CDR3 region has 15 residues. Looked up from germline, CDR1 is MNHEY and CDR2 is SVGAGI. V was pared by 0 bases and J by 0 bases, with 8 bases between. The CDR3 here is CASSYSGNLNTEAFF. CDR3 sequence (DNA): TGTGCCAGCAGTTACTCGGGAAATCTGAACACTGAAGCTTTCTTT.

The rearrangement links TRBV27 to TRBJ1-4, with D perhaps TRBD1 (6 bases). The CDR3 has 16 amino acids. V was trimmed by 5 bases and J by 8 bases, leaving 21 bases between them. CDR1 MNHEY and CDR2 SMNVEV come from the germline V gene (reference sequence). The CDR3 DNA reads TGTGCCAGCAGTGCATGGGGGGGCGGTCCGGGGGAAAAACTGTTTTTT. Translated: CASSAWGGGPGEKLFF.